This T cell receptor (beta chain) was documented in a study of T-cell memory formation after mild COVID-19. Study results and caveats: Pre-infection memory showed some responding clones, and this suggested that cross-reactive memory joined.

Germline loops: CDR1 LGHNA, CDR2 YNFKEQ. There are 14 residues in the CDR3. V lost 10 bases, J lost 5 bases, and 20 bases lay in between. TCRdb passed the 5' RACE reads through MiXCR, listing each CDR3 protein once. This table has 550,000 to 700,000 distinct CDR3 sequences, approximately 18% appearing once. This clonotype has more than one count but fewer than ten. The antigen is not known. The source material was PBMCs or a T cell subset sorted from them (not recorded which). This TCR was recovered from an adult woman who had mild COVID-19 (a few samples of this study predate the infection). Cell type and time point are not known. This chain uses TRBV4-2 with TRBJ1-2; the D gene is possibly TRBD1 (6 bases). This CDR3 reads CATRRAGGAYGYTF. For the CDR3, the DNA is TGTGCCACCCGCCGTGCGGGGGGCGCTTATGGCTACACCTTC.